This T cell receptor beta chain comes out of a study of control samples from healthy donors and cancer patients (dated by TCRdb to 2020 to 2021). From its cysteine to its phenylalanine, the CDR3 spans 16 amino acids. The CDR3 DNA has 48 bases and is translated from base 1. CDR1 and CDR2 are drawn from the germline V gene (reference sequence): GTSNPN, SVGIG. V trim: 3 bases; J trim: 5 bases; unmatched bases: 11. Library preparation was by the immunoSEQ multiplex PCR assay. The immuneACCESS repertoire file appears here via TCRdb, limited to in-frame rearrangements. These files lack a portion of the clones; in checked studies, under half of the deficit traces to unresolved V genes, and the cause of the others is not known. The sample table contains 150,000 to 180,000 clones; only one count was recorded for approximately 94% of them. 5.5% to 6% of the sample comes from the top ten. Details on this clone: Its antigen target is currently unknown. The sample holds no much larger clone one base away, and base qualities are not on file.

The sequencing sample was made of blood. The TCR comes from a man in his forties in good health. In this chain, TRBV30 is recombined with TRBJ1-2; 11 of the junction bases match TRBD1. The base sequence is TGTGCCTGGAGCGGGACAGGGGGTTTATCTTCGTATGGCTACACCTTC. Its protein is CAWSGTGGLSSYGYTF.